The 2 T cell receptor beta chains in this list originate from one sample, sequenced in a study of T cell responses to AZD1222 COVID-19 vaccine. Produced via immunoSEQ multiplex PCR; TCRdb's table is partial and in-frame only. The data hold about 45,000 clones, with around 82% observed a single time. The source was peripheral blood, collected on day 0 of AZD1222 vaccination. These receptors originate from an adult in good health.

V and J are TRBV5-1 and TRBJ2-3; D perhaps matches TRBD1 (5 bases). V was pared by 3 bases and J by 2 bases, with 16 bases between. CDR1 and CDR2 (germline): SGHRS, YFSETQ. CDR3 size: 16 residues. The CDR3 DNA is TGCGCCAGCAGCTGGCAGGGCCCTTTTATCACAGATACGCAGTATTTT. The encoded protein is CASSWQGPFITDTQYF.

Only one count was recorded for this clone. The V call is TRBV19, the J call TRBJ2-2; D is unclear. The CDR3 runs to 13 residues. Germline assignment: CDR1 LNHDA and CDR2 SQIVND (reference sequence). Trimming removed 4 bases at V and 5 bases at J, with 8 bases between. The CDR3 DNA sequence: TGTGCCAGTAGTAAGGCTAGAACCGGGGAGCTGTTTTTT. This encodes CASSKARTGELFF.